This T cell receptor (beta chain) was recovered during a study of CD8 T cells in Susac syndrome. This CDR3 is built from 14 residues. Unmatched junction bases numbered 3, after V lost 4 bases and J lost 2 bases. CDR1 is SGHNT and CDR2 is YYREEE in the germline V gene (reference sequence). This clonotype has only a few counts. An input of about 0.45 to 1 ug of RNA was subjected to reverse transcription using random hexamers. TCRdb reprocessed the immunoSEQ multiplex PCR reads via MiXCR and lists one record per CDR3 protein. Of 75,000 to 100,000 distinct CDR3 sequences in the sample, 94% were seen once.

The chain carries TRBV5-4 and TRBJ1-5; TRBD1 aligns across 7 bases. The material sequenced was CD8+ T cells from PBMCs. The receptor was derived from a human donor with Susac syndrome. CDR3 DNA sequence: TGTGCCAGCAGCCCTGGACAGGGCAATCAGCCCCAGCATTTT. This translates into CASSPGQGNQPQHF.